A selection of T cell receptor beta chains follows, all from one sample in a study of CD8 T cells in Susac syndrome. Via MiXCR, TCRdb re-called the immunoSEQ multiplex PCR reads, giving one row per CDR3 protein. The data show some 170,000 distinct CDR3 sequences, with around 94% seen just once and about 0.09% held by the top ten. The material sequenced was CD4+ T cells from PBMCs. These receptors all come from a human donor with multiple sclerosis. CDR3s include the opening cysteine and the closing phenylalanine or tryptophan. The D gene is left open where the match is weak. Only some rows state a clone size, as once, few, many or a class for expanded clones.

>.|.|TRBJ2-3|TRBV20-1|14
TGCAGTGCAGGCCGGGGAGCGGGCACAGATACGCAGTATTTT
CSAGRGAGTDTQYF
>.|.|TRBJ1-3|TRBV11-2|16
TGTGCCAGCAGCTCGCAGAGCGTGAATTATGGAAACACCATATATTTT
CASSSQSVNYGNTIYF
>.|.|TRBJ1-1|TRBV6-2/TRBV6-3|11
TGTGCCAGCTCGAACCTGCGGGAAGCTTTCTTT
CASSNLREAFF
>once|.|TRBJ2-7|TRBV12-3/TRBV12-4|15
TGTGCCAGCAGTCTGGGCCTATTCGGGGGCTCCGAGCAGTACTTC
CASSLGLFGGSEQYF
>.|.|TRBJ2-7|TRBV27|13
TGTGCCAGCAGTAGAAAGCGATTGGGCGAGCAGTACTTC
CASSRKRLGEQYF
>once|.|TRBJ2-3|TRBV9|14
TGTGCCAGCAGTGATGGACAGCGCACAGATACGCAGTATTTT
CASSDGQRTDTQYF
>.|.|TRBJ1-1|TRBV6-2/TRBV6-3|14
TGTGCCAGCAGTTACTTAGAGATGAACACTGAAGCTTTCTTT
CASSYLEMNTEAFF
>.|.|TRBJ2-7|TRBV28|14
TGTGCCAGCAGTTGGGCAGGTCCTAAGTTCGAGCAGTACTTC
CASSWAGPKFEQYF
>.|.|TRBJ2-3|TRBV7-8|14
TGTGCCAGCAGCTCGGTCCAGGGGTCAGATACGCAGTATTTT
CASSSVQGSDTQYF
>.|.|TRBJ2-5|TRBV7-8|14
TGTGCCACCGCCCTAGGGGCGGGGCAAGAGACCCAGTACTTC
CATALGAGQETQYF
>.|.|TRBJ2-5|TRBV5-4|14
TGTGCCAGCAGCTTCCTCATCGGGGGTGGGACCCAGTACTTC
CASSFLIGGGTQYF
>.|TRBD1|TRBJ1-1|TRBV5-1|16
TGCGCCAGCAGCTGGGACAGGGGAGAGAAGAACACTGAAGCTTTCTTT
CASSWDRGEKNTEAFF
>.|.|TRBJ1-1|TRBV12-3/TRBV12-4|14
TGTGCCAGCAGTGGGGACTTCGGGAACACTGAAGCTTTCTTT
CASSGDFGNTEAFF
>.|.|TRBJ1-5|TRBV3-1|13
TGTGCCAGCAGCCAAGAGGGAATTCAGCCCCAGCATTTT
CASSQEGIQPQHF
>.|.|TRBJ2-3|TRBV10-2|14
TGCGCCAGCAAGAGGGGACGGAGCACAGATACGCAGTATTTT
CASKRGRSTDTQYF
>.|.|TRBJ2-6|TRBV4-2|18
TGTACCAGCAGCCAAGTTGAAACCCGTAACTCTGGGGCCAACGTCCTGACTTTC
CTSSQVETRNSGANVLTF